What follows is one T cell receptor (beta chain) and its context. Its specific antigen is unknown. It has no much larger one-base neighbor in the sample; base qualities were not kept. The data belong to a study of T-cell memory formation after mild COVID-19 (dated by TCRdb to 2020 to 2023). Background for the entire study: TCR sequence clusters from the two donors were found to be largely donor specific. T-cell clones expanding and contracting after mild COVID-19 in two donors were tracked by longitudinal TCRalpha and TCRbeta repertoire sequencing. Two young, previously healthy adult volunteers made up the cohort, one male and one female.

Ficoll-Paque density gradient centrifugation was used to isolate PBMCs. In the germline V gene, CDR1 corresponds to SNHLY and CDR2 to FYNNEI. The CDR3 numbers 14 residues from cysteine through phenylalanine. Only the CDR3 part of the read is kept: 42 bases, read in frame from the first base. Cut back by 5 bases and 4 bases, the V and J ends lie 14 bases apart. What the work shows at the level of the full study, not this receptor alone: Contracting CD4+ clones were found mainly in CM and EM memory subsets, while CD8+ clones were enriched in EMRA. The second-wave clones that peaked on day 37 were not confirmed to be SARS-CoV-2 specific. From day 15 to 85, contracting clones showed balanced CD4/CD8 phenotypes, whereas a second wave of clones that expanded from day 15 to 37 leaned towards CD4+. Only two mild cases were covered by the study, and larger cohorts that include severe cases with pre-infection samples were considered necessary. Some responding clones were detected in pre-infection memory, which suggested that pre-existing cross-reactive memory T cells had joined the SARS-CoV-2 response.

Sequencing relied on an Illumina NovaSeq 6000. TCRalpha and TCRbeta cDNA libraries were built by 5'RACE with constant-segment primers, adding sample barcodes and unique molecular identifiers. Trizol reagent was used to extract RNA from every sample. Library amplification was performed in two PCR steps, and a second sample barcode and Illumina TruSeq adapters were introduced in the second step. Sequencing of the libraries was done on an Illumina NovaSeq, producing 2 x 150 bp paired-end reads. In the authors' own workflow: Reads were demultiplexed and collapsed into UMI-guided consensus sequences with migec v1.2.7. Using mixcr v2.1.11, UMI consensuses were aligned to TRA and TRB V and J templates and then assembled into clonotypes. Clonotypes were classified as expanded or contracted when called significant by both edgeR and NoisET, with noise models trained on biological replicates. For edgeR calls, the thresholds were a false discovery rate-adjusted p below 0.01 and a log2 fold-change of 1. As an exploratory analysis of dynamics, max-normalized trajectories of the 1000 most abundant clonotypes were examined with PCA combined with hierarchical clustering. Separately sequenced CD4+ and CD8+ repertoires were used to assign a CD4 or CD8 phenotype to each responding clone. TCRdb itself trimmed the public reads at Q25 with fastp, ran MiXCR and retained productive beta chains. Merged by CDR3 protein, the rows form single entries marked with the most common genes and DNA. These V and J calls are TCRdb output, not the study's own analysis. In all, the sample holds around 370,000 distinct CDR3 sequences, and roughly 21% of those were seen once. Around an eighth of the sample belongs to the ten largest clones.

The sequenced sample consisted of PBMCs or a T cell subset sorted from them (not recorded which). The chain links TRBV2 with TRBJ1-2; the D gene remains uncertain. The sequence was collected from an adult woman who had mild COVID-19 (a few samples of this study predate the infection). The sample titles of this study are shuffled in the database, so cell type and time point are left out; the donor was told from shared clones. CDR3 loop: CASSTEGGRYGYTF. The base sequence is TGTGCCAGCAGTACGGAGGGCGGCCGCTATGGCTACACCTTC.